This TCR beta chain appears in the sequencing data of a study of PD-1 blockade in classical Hodgkin lymphoma. Across the study: The study gave patients nivolumab 3 mg/kg intravenously every 2 weeks.

Study conclusions and caveats: Patients starting nivolumab under 1 year after ASCT were excluded.

Method: immunoSEQ multiplex PCR; TCRdb's copy keeps in-frame clones and lacks some. The sample has 40,000 to 60,000 clones; around 73% are singletons. Each patient relapsed following autologous stem cell transplantation, and prior brentuximab vedotin exposure differed. There are 14 residues in the CDR3. CDR1 SGHNT and CDR2 YYREEE come from the germline V gene (reference sequence). Trimming took 3 bases from V and 4 from J; bases not matched to a gene: 2. For this clone: The antigen remains undetermined.

The rearrangement joins TRBV5-4 to TRBJ2-3; 10 bases are shared with TRBD2. The material sequenced was peripheral blood mononuclear cells (PBMCs), taken before the second cycle of nivolumab. The clonotype was recovered from a human donor with classical Hodgkin lymphoma. The CDR3 nucleotides read TGTGCCAGCAGCTCGCTAGCGGGAGCAGATACGCAGTATTTT. It codes for CASSSLAGADTQYF.